The clone carrying this T cell receptor (beta chain) was seen many times. Its matching antigen is unknown. This entry comes from a study of cytomegalovirus exposure and HLA in healthy donors. Some clones are missing from TCRdb's copy, which holds only in-frame ones; the method was immunoSEQ multiplex PCR. The table includes 150,000 to 200,000 clones, 70% to 85% detected once. Study-wide results and caveats: Generally TCR sequences proved uncommon, though certain public TCRs appeared in numerous donors. First-cohort TCR clusters were later found to tend to co-occur in the 120 validation repertoires.

CDR3 length: 16 amino acids. The V gene lost 4 bases and the J gene lost 1 base, with 16 bases spanning the gap. CDR1 and CDR2 (germline): MGHDK, SYGVNS. Sequencing was carried out using PBMCs. This chain connects TRBV25-1 to TRBJ1-1; the D gene is possibly TRBD1 (6 bases). This clonotype was obtained from a woman in her twenties or thirties in good health and CMV-seropositive. The CDR3 region is CASSGPRWGQNTEAFF. The DNA of the CDR3 is TGTGCCAGCAGTGGGCCCCGGTGGGGGCAGAACACTGAAGCTTTCTTT.